The 4 T cell receptor beta chains below come from one sample, sequenced in a study of blood T cell repertoires in COVID-19. Some clones are missing from TCRdb's copy, which holds only in-frame ones; the method was immunoSEQ multiplex PCR. This repertoire shows some 350,000 clones, more than 70% found once; its top ten account for about 2.9%. The source material was peripheral blood. Receptors were obtained from a woman aged 25 to 45 with COVID-19, enrolled during active disease.

This chain connects TRBV18 to TRBJ1-1; 9 nucleotides match TRBD1. CDR1 and CDR2 from the germline V gene are KGHSH and LQKENI. This CDR3 contains 16 residues. The V gene end was trimmed by 1 base and the J gene end by 5 bases; junction bases not matched to a gene: 8. The CDR3 sequence is CASSPQTGTGYTEAFF. In DNA, the CDR3 is TGTGCCAGCTCACCACAAACCGGGACAGGGTATACTGAAGCTTTCTTT.

The genes are TRBV7-6 and TRBJ2-5; 10 positions agree with TRBD2. In germline, CDR1 is SGHVS, CDR2 FNYEAQ. The CDR3 is 15 amino acids. The junction had 2 bases not matched to a gene; V was cut back by 3 bases and J by 1 base. CDR3 in DNA: TGTGCCAGCAGCTTTGGACTAGCGGTCCAAGAGACCCAGTACTTC. It encodes CASSFGLAVQETQYF.

The V call is TRBV5-1, the J call TRBJ2-1; TRBD1 might be the D (5 bases). CDR3 length: 14 amino acids. Germline V gene sequence: CDR1 SGHRS, CDR2 YFSETQ. Trimming left V 4 bases short and J 6 bases short, with 14 bases between. The CDR3 region is CASSPSDNSNEQFF. CDR3 coding DNA: TGCGCCAGCAGCCCCTCGGACAATTCCAATGAGCAGTTCTTC.

CDR3 in DNA: TGCGCCAGCAGATGGGGACAGGGGGCCTACGAGCAGTACTTC. Translation: CASRWGQGAYEQYF. This chain uses TRBV5-1 with TRBJ2-7; 11 nucleotides align to TRBD1. Trimming took 5 bases from V and 2 from J; bases not matched to a gene: 3. Germline-derived CDR1 and CDR2 are SGHRS and YFSETQ. The CDR3 totals 14 residues.